A selection of T cell receptor beta chains follows, all from one sample in a study of control samples from healthy donors and cancer patients. Measured with immunoSEQ multiplex PCR; TCRdb has only the in-frame clones, and not every one. The sample lists about 20,000 clones, approximately 90% seen once, with around 9.3% in the top ten. Input material: PBMCs. The receptor source for this set is a woman aged 55-69 years with head and neck cancer. CDR3s include the opening cysteine and the closing phenylalanine or tryptophan. D genes are given only for firm matches. Expanded clones get a size class; other rows say once, few or many, or leave the size out.

d_gene	v_gene	j_gene	abundance	CDR3aa	CDR3nt
NA	TRBV5-1	TRBJ2-2	NA	CASSLARGAGTGELFF	TGCGCCAGCAGCCTTGCCAGGGGAGCGGGCACCGGGGAGCTGTTTTTT
NA	TRBV5-1	TRBJ2-7	NA	CASSLAKNIGRWGTQPYEQYF	TGCGCCAGCAGCTTAGCGAAAAATATTGGCCGGTGGGGGACCCAGCCTTACGAGCAGTACTTC
TRBD1	TRBV9	TRBJ2-3	NA	CASSVTGTADTQYF	TGTGCCAGCAGCGTGACAGGGACGGCAGATACGCAGTATTTT
TRBD2	TRBV4-1	TRBJ2-5	NA	CASSQVASGRGRETQYF	TGCGCCAGCAGCCAAGTGGCTAGCGGGAGGGGGAGGGAGACCCAGTACTTC
NA	TRBV28	TRBJ2-2	NA	CASSSESGELFF	TGTGCCAGCAGTTCCGAAAGCGGGGAGCTGTTTTTT
TRBD1	TRBV19	TRBJ1-5	NA	CASSIGTGGYQPQHF	TGTGCCAGTAGTATCGGGACAGGGGGCTATCAGCCCCAGCATTTT
TRBD1	TRBV19	TRBJ1-6	NA	CASSVAFGTGPLYSPLHF	TGTGCCAGTAGTGTGGCTTTTGGGACAGGTCCGTTATATTCACCCCTCCACTTT
NA	TRBV7-2	TRBJ1-2	once	CASSLASSVLSWYGYTF	TGTGCCAGCAGCTTAGCTTCGTCGGTGCTCTCATGGTATGGCTACACCTTC
NA	TRBV28	TRBJ2-7	NA	CASSPRGLYTSYEQYF	TGTGCCAGCAGTCCCCGTGGTCTGTACACATCCTACGAGCAGTACTTC
NA	TRBV11-2	TRBJ1-1	NA	CASSLVPWQGRAEAFF	TGTGCCAGCAGCTTAGTCCCGTGGCAGGGTAGGGCTGAAGCTTTCTTT
NA	TRBV6-1	TRBJ2-1	NA	CASSEALDRYNEQFF	TGTGCCAGCAGTGAAGCGCTAGATCGATACAATGAGCAGTTCTTC
NA	TRBV5-5	TRBJ1-1	NA	CASSFRVQGEAFF	TGTGCCAGCAGCTTCCGGGTTCAAGGCGAAGCTTTCTTT
NA	TRBV6-5	TRBJ2-1	NA	CASSYKVSSYNEQFF	TGTGCCAGCAGTTACAAAGTGAGCTCCTACAATGAGCAGTTCTTC
NA	TRBV10-3	TRBJ1-1	once	CAIAPFPKNTEAFF	TGTGCCATCGCCCCCTTTCCTAAGAACACTGAAGCTTTCTTT
NA	TRBV5-5	TRBJ1-3	once	CASSPGQTSGNTIYF	TGTGCCAGCAGCCCTGGACAGACGTCTGGAAACACCATATATTTT
TRBD1	TRBV6-6	TRBJ2-3	NA	CASSQLGQAFDTQYF	TGTGCCAGCAGTCAATTAGGACAGGCGTTTGATACGCAGTATTTT
TRBD2	TRBV2	TRBJ2-7	NA	CASSEGRVYEQYF	TGTGCCAGCAGTGAGGGGAGGGTCTACGAGCAGTACTTC
NA	TRBV24-1	TRBJ2-2	NA	CATSDPAAGVTGELFF	TGTGCCACCAGTGATCCTGCAGCAGGGGTGACCGGGGAGCTGTTTTTT
NA	TRBV7-6	TRBJ2-7	NA	CASSLVSSGSSSYEQYF	TGTGCCAGCAGCTTAGTTAGTTCGGGGAGTAGCAGCTACGAGCAGTACTTC
NA	TRBV5-1	TRBJ1-4	once	CASSPKGEKLFF	TGCGCCAGCAGCCCAAAGGGGGAAAAACTGTTTTTT
TRBD2	TRBV15	TRBJ2-1	few	CATSVSSGSYNEQFF	TGTGCCACCAGCGTAAGTAGCGGGTCCTACAATGAGCAGTTCTTC
TRBD2	TRBV11-2	TRBJ2-1	NA	CASSLLAGVGNEQFF	TGTGCCAGCAGCTTACTAGCGGGAGTTGGCAATGAGCAGTTCTTC
NA	TRBV4-1	TRBJ2-1	few	CASSQGQRFSYNEQFF	TGCGCCAGCAGCCAAGGGCAGCGGTTCTCCTACAATGAGCAGTTCTTC
NA	TRBV28	TRBJ1-1	NA	CAITGNGRDTEAFF	TGTGCCATCACAGGGAATGGTAGGGACACTGAAGCTTTCTTT
NA	TRBV18	TRBJ1-4	NA	CASSPQSNEKLFF	TGTGCCAGCTCACCACAGAGTAATGAAAAACTGTTTTTT
NA	TRBV18	TRBJ2-2	NA	CASSPDITGELFF	TGTGCCAGCTCACCGGACATCACCGGGGAGCTGTTTTTT
TRBD2	TRBV7-3	TRBJ2-1	NA	CASSLPGRGGEHNEQFF	TGTGCCAGCAGCTTACCCGGTCGGGGGGGAGAGCACAATGAGCAGTTCTTC
TRBD1	TRBV5-1	TRBJ2-2	NA	CASSLSGGANGELFF	TGCGCCAGCAGCTTGTCAGGGGGCGCCAACGGGGAGCTGTTTTTT
TRBD1	TRBV28	TRBJ1-2	few	CASSRGQGWGYTF	TGTGCCAGCAGCCGGGGACAGGGTTGGGGCTACACCTTC
NA	TRBV7-9	TRBJ1-1	once	CASSLKGVLGNTEAFF	TGTGCCAGCAGCTTAAAGGGTGTGTTGGGGAACACTGAAGCTTTCTTT
NA	TRBV4-1	TRBJ2-1	NA	CASSQVDIGFTYNEQFF	TGCGCCAGCAGCCAAGTTGACATAGGGTTCACCTACAATGAGCAGTTCTTC
NA	TRBV5-1	TRBJ2-6	NA	CASSLEGEGPGANVLTF	TGCGCCAGCAGCTTGGAGGGGGAAGGGCCTGGGGCCAACGTCCTGACTTTC
NA	TRBV30	TRBJ1-5	NA	CAWSPNGNQPQHF	TGTGCCTGGAGTCCCAATGGCAATCAGCCCCAGCATTTT
NA	TRBV18	TRBJ1-1	NA	CASSPGLDWAAFF	TGTGCCAGCTCACCAGGGTTGGACTGGGCGGCTTTCTTT
NA	TRBV5-4	TRBJ1-6	NA	CASSNLDSPLHF	TGTGCCAGCAGCAACTTGGATTCACCCCTCCACTTT
NA	TRBV30	TRBJ1-1	once	CAWSVKGHPTEAFF	TGTGCCTGGAGTGTAAAGGGTCATCCCACTGAAGCTTTCTTT
NA	TRBV18	TRBJ1-1	NA	CASSPRGPTEAFF	TGTGCCAGCTCACCTCGGGGGCCTACTGAAGCTTTCTTT
NA	TRBV5-5	TRBJ2-2	NA	CASSLLDRTNTGELFF	TGTGCCAGCAGCTTACTTGACAGAACGAACACCGGGGAGCTGTTTTTT
TRBD1	TRBV3-1/TRBV3-2	TRBJ1-1	NA	CASSQADRATGEAFF	TGTGCCAGCAGCCAAGCGGACAGGGCCACGGGTGAAGCTTTCTTT
NA	TRBV25-1	TRBJ1-6	NA	CASSEGLAPLHF	TGTGCCAGCAGTGAAGGGTTAGCACCCCTCCACTTT
TRBD2	TRBV5-4	TRBJ2-1	NA	CASSLGTSGRIIVNEQFF	TGTGCCAGCAGCCTCGGGACTAGCGGGAGGATTATTGTAAATGAGCAGTTCTTC
NA	TRBV30	TRBJ2-7	NA	CAWNRAVLLGEQYF	TGTGCCTGGAACAGGGCCGTCCTCCTGGGCGAGCAGTACTTC
TRBD2	TRBV10-3	TRBJ2-1	NA	CAISESTSGNNEQFF	TGTGCCATCAGTGAGTCGACTAGCGGGAACAATGAGCAGTTCTTC
NA	TRBV5-1	TRBJ1-4	NA	CVSSLAGWSSEKLFF	TGCGTCAGCAGCTTGGCGGGTTGGTCGTCTGAAAAACTGTTTTTT
TRBD1	TRBV29-1	TRBJ2-1	NA	CSVPGQGGRFF	TGCAGCGTTCCGGGACAGGGCGGTCGGTTCTTC
TRBD1	TRBV5-1	TRBJ1-2	NA	CASSSDRLSRGYTF	TGCGCCAGCAGTTCGGACAGGTTAAGTAGAGGCTACACCTTC
NA	TRBV18	TRBJ2-7	NA	CASSEDRWYEQYF	TGTGCCAGCTCGGAAGACAGGTGGTACGAGCAGTACTTC
NA	TRBV3-1/TRBV3-2	TRBJ1-5	NA	CASSQGRGGNQPQHF	TGTGCCAGCAGCCAAGGGAGGGGGGGTAATCAGCCCCAGCATTTT
NA	TRBV7-8	TRBJ2-7	NA	CASTKQGPDEQYF	TGTGCCAGCACCAAACAGGGCCCAGACGAGCAGTACTTC
NA	TRBV5-1	TRBJ2-2	NA	CASSLEGPNTGELFF	TGCGCCAGCAGCTTGGAGGGCCCGAACACCGGGGAGCTGTTTTTT